Listed here are 22 T cell receptor beta chains from one sample, sequenced in a study of blood T cell repertoires in COVID-19. Only in-frame clones appear in the TCRdb table, and some are missing; sequencing was by immunoSEQ multiplex PCR. In the table there are 250,000 to 300,000 clones, 75% to 90% of which are singletons. Sequencing was done on a sample of peripheral blood. These receptors originate from a woman between 50 and 59 years old who had recovered from COVID-19.

Regarding this clone: One junction end does not reproduce the germline sequence, and a read error may be involved. V and J are TRBV4-3 and TRBJ1-1; D may be TRBD1 (6 bases). The germline V gene encodes CDR1 LGHNA and CDR2 YSLEER. The CDR3 spans 13 residues. CDR3 amino acids: CASSHDRYTEVFF. The CDR3 DNA reads as TGCGCCAGCAGCCACGACAGGTACACTGAAGTTTTCTTT.

The CDR3 region has the DNA TGTGCCAGCAAAGAGACTAGCGGGAGAAATGAGCAGTTCTTC. As protein: CASKETSGRNEQFF. This sequence joins TRBV6-5 and TRBJ2-1; TRBD2 matches 12 bases. Per the germline V gene, CDR1 is MNHEY and CDR2 is SVGAGI. The CDR3 is made up of 14 amino acids. After removal of 7 bases from V and 7 bases from J, the junction contained 5 bases not matched to a gene.

This chain uses TRBV7-2 with TRBJ1-3, with D tentatively TRBD1 (5 bases). The CDR3 is made up of 14 amino acids. With 4 bases removed from V and 0 bases from J, the gap between germline ends came to 7 bases. Germline CDR1 and CDR2: SGHTA and FQGNSA. The CDR3 spells CASSSGFSGNTIYF. The CDR3 bases are TGTGCCAGCAGCTCAGGGTTCTCTGGAAACACCATATATTTT. Complete variable domain (other parts from reference TRBV7-2 and TRBJ1-3): GAGVSQSPSNKVTEKGKDVELRCDPISGHTALYWYRQSLGQGLEFLIYFQGNSAPDKSGLPSDRFSAERTGGSVSTLTIQRTQQEDSAVYLCASSSGFSGNTIYFGEGSWLTVV.

The V and J genes are TRBV27 and TRBJ1-4, with 9 bases identical to TRBD1. V shed 5 bases and J 4 bases; nucleotides not matched to a gene: 5. Germline V gene lookup returns CDR1 MNHEY and CDR2 SMNVEV (reference sequence). The CDR3 is 15 residues long. CDR3 coding DNA: TGTGCCAGCAGTATCGGGACAGGGATTAATGAAAAACTGTTTTTT. Its translation: CASSIGTGINEKLFF.

The chain employs TRBV29-1 and TRBJ2-2; D unresolved. Per germline, CDR1 SQVTM and CDR2 ANQGSEA. The CDR3 has 11 residues. V was shortened by 3 bases and J by 7 bases, with 6 bases between the two germline ends. The CDR3: CSVDLVGELFF. The DNA for the CDR3 is TGCAGCGTTGATCTCGTCGGGGAGCTGTTTTTT.

This chain uses TRBV19 with TRBJ2-7; 10 nucleotides align to TRBD2. V lost 3 bases to trimming and J lost 6 bases; unmatched junction nucleotides: 5. CDR1 and CDR2 (germline): LNHDA, SQIVND (reference sequence). CDR3 length equals 14 residues. The CDR3 region has the DNA TGTGCCAGTAGTATTCTAGCGGGAGTTGCCGAGCAGTACTTC. As protein: CASSILAGVAEQYF.

CDR3: CASSSLMEGQGVETQYF. The CDR3 DNA reads TGTGCCAGCAGCTCCCTAATGGAGGGACAGGGCGTGGAGACCCAGTACTTC. This chain links TRBV7-9 with TRBJ2-5, with 9 bases identical to TRBD1. The CDR3 runs 17 residues. The V gene end was trimmed by 4 bases and the J gene end by 5 bases; junction bases not matched to a gene: 14. The germline V gene encodes CDR1 SEHNR and CDR2 FQNEAQ (reference sequence).

The J gene is TRBJ2-3, the V gene TRBV25-1; TRBD2 aligns across 7 bases. CDR3 length: 14 residues. The junction had 2 bases not matched to a gene; V was cut back by 4 bases and J by 1 base. The germline gives CDR1 MGHDK, CDR2 SYGVNS. This chain's CDR3 is CASSAAGRTDTQYF. The CDR3 bases are TGTGCCAGCAGTGCAGCGGGGCGCACAGATACGCAGTATTTT.

The chain links TRBV28 to TRBJ2-1; TRBD2 aligns across 7 bases. Trimming removed 4 bases from V and 4 bases from J; junction bases left unmatched: 10. This CDR3 spans 16 amino acids. From germline, CDR1 is MDHEN and CDR2 SYDVKM. CDR3 amino acids: CASSYPSSGAYNEQFF. The CDR3 DNA is TGTGCCAGCAGTTACCCTTCGAGCGGGGCTTACAATGAGCAGTTCTTC.

The chain carries TRBV7-9 and TRBJ2-7, with 9 bases that match TRBD2. J was trimmed by 3 bases and V by 1 base; bases with no gene match: 10. CDR1 is SEHNR and CDR2 is FQNEAQ in the germline V gene (reference sequence). The CDR3 covers 17 residues. As DNA, the CDR3 is TGTGCCAGCAGCTTAGGTGATGCGGGAGGGCCCCTCTACGAGCAGTACTTC. This codes for CASSLGDAGGPLYEQYF.

The gene calls are TRBV10-3 and TRBJ1-2; tentative D call: TRBD1 (5 bases). Germline V gives CDR1 ENHRY, CDR2 SYGVKD. V gave up 4 bases and J gave up 8 bases, with 14 bases separating them. The CDR3 is 13 residues long. CDR3 residues: CAISAGFADGYTF. CDR3 bases: TGTGCCATCAGTGCAGGGTTCGCGGACGGCTACACCTTC.

The chain carries TRBV6-2 or TRBV6-3 and TRBJ1-2; 10 bases line up with TRBD1. The ends lost 3 bases at V and 8 bases at J; junction bases unmatched: 6. This CDR3 has 14 amino acids. The V gene's germline CDR1 is MNHEY and CDR2 SVGEGT. The CDR3 DNA reads as TGTGCCAGCAGTTATGTGGACAGGGGGATAGGCTACACCTTC. It yields the protein CASSYVDRGIGYTF.

The rearrangement joins TRBV7-3 to TRBJ2-2, with 11 bases identical to TRBD2. Germline V CDR1 and CDR2: SGHTA, FQGTGA. V shed 2 bases, J shed 4 bases, and the junction held 0 bases outside the gene matches. The CDR3 sequence is 15 residues long. The CDR3: CASSLGLAGTGELFF. The CDR3 nucleotides are TGTGCCAGCAGCTTAGGACTAGCGGGCACCGGGGAGCTGTTTTTT.

The CDR3 DNA is TGTGCCTGGAGTGGGGACAGGGGGCGCGATCAGCCCCAGCATTTT. It specifies CAWSGDRGRDQPQHF. The rearrangement links TRBV30 to TRBJ1-5; 12 bases agree with TRBD1. V shed 1 base, J shed 5 bases, and the junction held 3 bases outside the gene matches. Looked up from germline, CDR1 is GTSNPN and CDR2 is SVGIG (reference sequence). The CDR3 covers 15 residues.

CDR3 in DNA: TGCGCCAGCAGCTTCGACAGTAACACAGATACGCAGTATTTT. Protein sequence: CASSFDSNTDTQYF. J is TRBJ2-3 and V is TRBV5-1; tentative D call: TRBD1 (5 bases). The CDR3 runs to 14 residues. Germline V gene sequence: CDR1 SGHRS, CDR2 YFSETQ. Trimming removed 2 bases at V and 2 bases at J, with 9 bases between.

This clone was picked up a small number of times. The V call is TRBV19, the J call TRBJ1-1; 8 bases match TRBD1. V lost 6 bases and J lost 4; bases outside the gene matches: 7. This CDR3 region has 14 residues. The germline V gene encodes CDR1 LNHDA and CDR2 SQIVND (reference sequence). CDR3 sequence (DNA): TGTGCCAGTAGCCAGACAGGGGCGATCACTGAAGCTTTCTTT. Amino acid sequence: CASSQTGAITEAFF.

The V gene is TRBV12-3 or TRBV12-4, the J gene TRBJ2-7, with 7 bases aligning to TRBD2. V lost 4 bases, J lost 6 bases, and 0 bases stayed unmatched. This CDR3 region has 11 residues. CDR3 loop: CASSWGGEQYF. The CDR3 DNA reads as TGTGCCAGCAGTTGGGGGGGCGAGCAGTACTTC.

The rearrangement joins TRBV18 to TRBJ2-7, with 7 bases fitting TRBD1. CDR3 length equals 16 residues. Germline V gene sequence: CDR1 KGHSH, CDR2 LQKENI. Unmatched junction bases numbered 9, after V lost 1 base and J lost 3 bases. CDR3 sequence: CASSPLPLQGSYEQYF. CDR3 coding DNA: TGTGCCAGCTCACCACTGCCCTTACAGGGGAGCTACGAGCAGTACTTC.

The V and J genes are TRBV7-3 and TRBJ2-1; tentative D call: TRBD2 (5 bases). CDR3 length equals 13 residues. V was trimmed by 5 bases and J by 5 bases, leaving 10 bases between them. Germline V gene data show CDR1 as SGHTA and CDR2 as FQGTGA. CDR3 DNA sequence: TGTGCCAGCAGCCCGCAGGAGGACAATGAGCAGTTCTTC. It yields the protein CASSPQEDNEQFF.

The V call is TRBV15, the J call TRBJ2-5, with a tentative D call TRBD1 (6 bases). Looked up from germline, CDR1 is LNHNV and CDR2 is YYDKDF (reference sequence). The ends were cut back, 3 bases at V and 5 bases at J, with 16 bases in the middle. The CDR3 is 15 amino acids. In nucleotides, the CDR3 is TGTGCCACCAGCAGCTCCGGGACACGCGGCGAGACCCAGTACTTC. Encoded protein: CATSSSGTRGETQYF.

The rearrangement joins TRBV7-3 to TRBJ2-2; tentatively, D is TRBD2 (5 bases). The CDR3 runs to 14 residues. Germline CDR1 and CDR2: SGHTA and FQGTGA. Trimming shortened V by 6 bases and J by 4 bases, and 12 bases separated the two germline ends. CDR3 region: CASRTGSSTGELFF. The CDR3 DNA follows: TGTGCCAGCAGAACGGGATCCTCCACCGGGGAGCTGTTTTTT.

The V gene is TRBV29-1, the J gene TRBJ2-1; 8 nucleotides align to TRBD2. Germline values: CDR1 SQVTM, CDR2 ANQGSEA. This CDR3 is 19 amino acids long. V was clipped by 4 bases and J by 0 bases; unmatched bases: 17. The CDR3 nucleotides read TGCAGCGTTGTAGGCGAGGGGATAGCGGGGCCAAGCTCCTACAATGAGCAGTTCTTC. Its translation is CSVVGEGIAGPSSYNEQFF.